This T cell receptor beta chain was sequenced in a study of blood T cell repertoires in COVID-19. Overall study context: Nucleic acid was either cDNA or gDNA, and it came from T cells, B-cell-depleted T cells, or PBMCs.

Original methodology: Amplification from reference gene primers served as the basis for estimated nucleated cell counts. Profiling relied on immunoSEQ multiplex PCR, and the TCRdb table lists in-frame clones only, not all of them. V and J calls and clone size are given by that table; D and trimming were obtained from the DNA. The sample lists roughly 250,000 clones; around 89% were seen once. Unmatched junction bases numbered 9, after V lost 6 bases and J lost 2 bases. Looked up from germline, CDR1 is MDHEN and CDR2 is SYDVKM. This CDR3 is 16 amino acids long. Specimen: peripheral blood. The origin of this receptor is a man aged 25 to 40 with acute or convalescent COVID-19. This rearrangement joins TRBV28 to TRBJ2-3, with 9 bases that match TRBD2. The CDR3 protein is CASRSLAGFFTDTQYF. The CDR3 coding sequence is TGTGCCAGCAGATCTCTAGCGGGATTCTTCACAGATACGCAGTATTTT.